These 20 T cell receptor beta chains came from one sample sequenced in a study of cytomegalovirus exposure and HLA in healthy donors. Both 60 Vbeta primers and 13 Jbeta primers went into the PCR. This table comes from immunoSEQ multiplex PCR, and its TCRdb copy is limited to in-frame clones, with some not included. The table has around 120,000 clones, 79% seen once. Input material: PBMCs. The receptors shown here come from a woman between 35 and 50 years old in good health and CMV-seronegative.

The J gene is TRBJ2-6, the V gene TRBV2; 7 bases map to TRBD1. CDR3 length: 15 amino acids. Germline-derived CDR1 and CDR2 are SNHLY and FYNNEI. Trimming took 10 bases from V and 0 from J; bases not matched to a gene: 6. The CDR3 is CAKQGVNSGANVLTF. The CDR3 DNA is TGTGCCAAGCAGGGGGTTAACTCTGGGGCCAACGTCCTGACTTTC.

V gene TRBV7-2 combines with J gene TRBJ1-5, with 8 bases fitting TRBD1. This CDR3 has 14 amino acids. Germline V lookup: CDR1 SGHTA, CDR2 FQGNSA. V was clipped by 5 bases and J by 6 bases; unmatched bases: 6. The CDR3 sequence: CASSPGGASQPQHF. The CDR3, as DNA: TGTGCCAGCAGCCCAGGGGGCGCGAGTCAGCCCCAGCATTTT.

The V call is TRBV7-8, the J call TRBJ1-2, with TRBD1 matching over 8 bases. The germline V gene encodes CDR1 SGHVS and CDR2 FQNEAQ. V shed 1 base, J shed 6 bases, and the junction held 7 bases outside the gene matches. The CDR3 runs 15 residues. The CDR3 DNA reads as TGTGCCAGCAGCTTAGGACAGGGGAGAAGGGATGGCTACACCTTC. As protein: CASSLGQGRRDGYTF.

The sample holds a few counts of this clone. The V gene is TRBV28, the J gene TRBJ1-5, with D perhaps matching TRBD1 (5 bases). CDR3 length: 17 residues. Germline values: CDR1 MDHEN, CDR2 SYDVKM. Trimming cost V 2 bases and J 2 bases, with 16 bases left between them. In DNA form, the CDR3 reads TGTGCCAGCAGTTTAGGCAGCGCCAGGGAAGGCAATCAGCCCCAGCATTTT. Its protein product is CASSLGSAREGNQPQHF.

The rearrangement links TRBV9 to TRBJ1-4, with TRBD1 identical over 7 bases. CDR3 size: 14 residues. V gave up 3 bases and J gave up 8 bases; unmatched junction bases: 7. The germline gives CDR1 SGDLS, CDR2 YYNGEE. This CDR3 is CASSATGSGEKLFF. The CDR3 region has the DNA TGTGCCAGCAGCGCGACAGGGTCGGGAGAAAAACTGTTTTTT.

This chain links TRBV2 with TRBJ1-2; unclear D gene. The CDR3 extends over 12 amino acids. The V gene lost 5 bases and the J gene lost 0 bases, with 4 bases spanning the gap. CDR1 and CDR2 (germline): SNHLY, FYNNEI. CDR3 loop: CASSPANYGYTF. The CDR3 DNA follows: TGTGCCAGCAGTCCAGCTAACTATGGCTACACCTTC.

The rearrangement uses TRBV6-5 and TRBJ1-3, with D tentatively TRBD1 (5 bases). CDR3 length: 14 amino acids. Germline loops: CDR1 MNHEY, CDR2 SVGAGI. The ends were cut back, 2 bases at V and 2 bases at J, with 7 bases in the middle. The CDR3 sequence is CASSYGAAGNTIYF. CDR3 nucleotides: TGTGCCAGCAGTTACGGGGCTGCTGGAAACACCATATATTTT.

The chain links TRBV7-2 to TRBJ1-3; the D gene is possibly TRBD1 (5 bases). Germline-derived CDR1 and CDR2 are SGHTA and FQGNSA. This CDR3 comprises 15 residues. V was clipped by 5 bases and J by 0 bases, with 11 bases between them. The CDR3 nucleotides are TGTGCCAGCAGCCCCCCCAGGGCCTCTGGAAACACCATATATTTT. Its translation is CASSPPRASGNTIYF. Full variable domain (missing parts from reference TRBV7-2 and TRBJ1-3): GAGVSQSPSNKVTEKGKDVELRCDPISGHTALYWYRQSLGQGLEFLIYFQGNSAPDKSGLPSDRFSAERTGGSVSTLTIQRTQQEDSAVYLCASSPPRASGNTIYFGEGSWLTVV.

V usage is TRBV18 and J usage is TRBJ1-2; D is perhaps TRBD1 (5 bases). V dropped 3 bases and J dropped 7 bases, with 18 bases sitting between them. The CDR3 spans 15 residues. Germline CDR1 KGHSH, CDR2 LQKENI. CDR3 sequence: CASSPTTGGKPGYTF. CDR3 DNA: TGTGCCAGCTCACCTACTACCGGGGGGAAACCTGGCTACACCTTC.

This clone has only a few counts. This rearrangement joins TRBV2 to TRBJ2-3, with 7 bases aligning to TRBD1. The length of the CDR3 is 14 residues. Germline CDR1 SNHLY, CDR2 FYNNEI. Unmatched junction bases numbered 5, after V lost 8 bases and J lost 0 bases. CDR3 protein: CASGRDRSTDTQYF. The CDR3 nucleotides are TGTGCCAGCGGCAGGGACAGAAGCACAGATACGCAGTATTTT.

This clone was counted once. This sequence joins TRBV7-2 and TRBJ2-3; D not certain. Germline V lookup: CDR1 SGHTA, CDR2 FQGNSA. The CDR3 is 14 residues long. V was trimmed by 1 base and J by 2 bases, leaving 7 bases between them. The CDR3 nucleotides are TGTGCCAGCAGCTTAGAGCGTTTCACAGATACGCAGTATTTT. It yields the protein CASSLERFTDTQYF. Complete variable domain (other parts from reference TRBV7-2 and TRBJ2-3): GAGVSQSPSNKVTEKGKDVELRCDPISGHTALYWYRQSLGQGLEFLIYFQGNSAPDKSGLPSDRFSAERTGGSVSTLTIQRTQQEDSAVYLCASSLERFTDTQYFGPGTRLTVL.

The chain carries TRBV6-1 and TRBJ1-1, with D possibly TRBD1 on 6 matching bases. CDR1 is MNHNS and CDR2 is SASEGT in the germline V gene. This CDR3 is built from 15 residues. The V and J ends lost 4 bases and 1 base respectively, with 13 bases between them. The chain's CDR3 is CASSGHRVGNTEAFF. The CDR3 DNA reads TGTGCCAGCAGTGGGCACAGGGTTGGGAACACTGAAGCTTTCTTT.

The chain joins TRBV11-3 to TRBJ1-5; D not resolved. Per germline, CDR1 SGHNT and CDR2 YENEEA. Trimming pared 1 base from V and 8 bases from J, leaving 12 bases between. This CDR3 spans 14 amino acids. The CDR3 nucleotides are TGTGCCAGCAGCTTAGCCGGAGGTACGGAGCCCCAGCATTTT. It translates to CASSLAGGTEPQHF.

The gene calls are TRBV4-1 and TRBJ1-2; possibly TRBD1 for D (5 bases). The V and J ends lost 1 base and 9 bases respectively, with 15 bases between them. The CDR3 runs 14 residues. Germline V CDR1 and CDR2: MGHRA, YSYEKL. The CDR3 spells CASSQGTGGRSYTF. DNA of the CDR3: TGCGCCAGCAGCCAAGGAACAGGAGGGAGAAGCTACACCTTC.

The J gene is TRBJ2-7, the V gene TRBV9, with 8 bases identical to TRBD1. Trimming cost V 7 bases and J 0 bases; bases outside gene matches: 9. CDR1 is SGDLS and CDR2 is YYNGEE in the germline V gene. CDR3 length equals 15 residues. This chain's CDR3 is CASSYSGGHSYEQYF. In DNA form, the CDR3 reads TGTGCCAGCTCTTATTCAGGGGGCCACTCCTACGAGCAGTACTTC. Combining the CDR3 with reference TRBV9 and TRBJ2-7 gives the whole variable domain DSGVTQTPKHLITATGQRVTLRCSPRSGDLSVYWYQQSLDQGLQFLIQYYNGEERAKGNILERFSAQQFPDLHSELNLSSLELGDSALYFCASSYSGGHSYEQYFGPGTRLTVT.

This clone has a handful of counts. The chain links TRBV28 to TRBJ2-5; TRBD1 matches at 7 bases. The J call is uncertain, as TRBJ2-7 better fits the DNA end. CDR1 is MDHEN and CDR2 is SYDVKM in the germline V gene. This CDR3 region has 15 residues. CDR3 nucleotides: TGTGCCAGCAGTAGTCCGGGACAGCGAAGGGACGAGCAGTACTTC. The encoded protein is CASSSPGQRRDEQYF.

The rearrangement joins TRBV7-6 to TRBJ1-6, with D unresolved. Germline V gives CDR1 SGHVS, CDR2 FNYEAQ. CDR3 length: 14 residues. Trimming removed 0 bases from V and 12 bases from J, with 12 bases in between. The CDR3 sequence is CASSLATGKEPLHF. CDR3 DNA: TGTGCCAGCAGCTTAGCGACGGGGAAGGAACCCCTCCACTTT. The variable domain in full, completed from reference TRBV7-6 and TRBJ1-6, reads GAGVSQSPRYKVTKRGQDVALRCDPISGHVSLYWYRQALGQGPEFLTYFNYEAQQDKSGLPNDRFSAERPEGSISTLTIQRTEQRDSAMYRCASSLATGKEPLHFGNGTRLTVT.

The rearrangement joins TRBV14 to TRBJ2-3; D gene unclear. With 2 bases removed from V and 1 base from J, the gap between germline ends came to 22 bases. CDR3 length: 19 amino acids. CDR1 and CDR2 from the germline V gene are SGHDN and FVKESK. The CDR3 bases are TGTGCCAGCAGCCAAAGATCTAGAGAGTTCGATGGAGGCACAGATACGCAGTATTTT. Its translation is CASSQRSREFDGGTDTQYF. Together with reference TRBV14 and TRBJ2-3, the CDR3 gives the full variable domain: EAGVTQFPSHSVIEKGQTVTLRCDPISGHDNLYWYRRVMGKEIKFLLHFVKESKQDESGMPNNRFLAERTGGTYSTLKVQPAELEDSGVYFCASSQRSREFDGGTDTQYFGPGTRLTVL.

The chain has TRBV6-5 and TRBJ1-1, with 9 bases that match TRBD1. CDR1 and CDR2 from the germline V gene are MNHEY and SVGAGI. There are 15 residues in the CDR3. With V trimmed by 4 bases and J by 5 bases, 8 bases remained unmatched. The chain's CDR3 is CASSFHRGLGTEAFF. CDR3 nucleotide sequence: TGTGCCAGCAGTTTCCACAGGGGGCTAGGAACTGAAGCTTTCTTT.

The J gene is TRBJ1-5, the V gene TRBV7-2; 7 bases fit TRBD1. The length of the CDR3 is 15 residues. J lost 5 bases, V lost 3 bases, and 7 bases had no gene match. The germline V gene encodes CDR1 SGHTA and CDR2 FQGNSA. The CDR3 DNA reads as TGTGCCAGCAGCTTCGGACAGGTGGAATATCAGCCCCAGCATTTT. It encodes CASSFGQVEYQPQHF.